One sample yielded the 14 T cell receptor beta chains listed below, sequenced in a study of shared clonotypes between healthy human individuals. The table came from immunoSEQ multiplex PCR; TCRdb's copy has only in-frame clones and leaves some out. The table lists more than 1 million clones, about 84% of them singletons. The sequenced material came from memory CD4+ T cells from PBMCs. Subset noted: CD45RA-negative fraction. The receptors stem from a man between 18 and 29 years old in good health. Some clones in this sample may be carry-over from other donors' samples.

V and J are TRBV4-1 and TRBJ1-4; D ambiguous. CDR1 and CDR2 (germline): MGHRA, YSYEKL. This CDR3 contains 15 residues. The germline V and J ends were trimmed by 1 base and 0 bases, with 6 bases remaining between them. The CDR3 bases are TGCGCCAGCAGCCAAGGCCAGTCAACTAATGAAAAACTGTTTTTT. This sequence encodes CASSQGQSTNEKLFF.

This clone was picked up a small number of times. Other nucleotide sequences from this sample produce the same CDR3. This chain uses TRBV5-1 with TRBJ1-1; weak D call: TRBD1 (6 bases). The CDR3 covers 14 residues. The germline V and J ends were trimmed by 0 bases and 1 base, with 7 bases remaining between them. The V gene's germline CDR1 is SGHRS and CDR2 YFSETQ. The CDR3 region has the DNA TGCGCCAGCAGCTTGGGACAGGCGAACACTGAAGCTTTCTTT. This sequence encodes CASSLGQANTEAFF.

J is TRBJ2-5 and V is TRBV7-9; TRBD2 matches at 10 bases. CDR1 is SEHNR and CDR2 is FQNEAQ in the germline V gene (reference sequence). The CDR3 runs to 16 residues. V shed 1 base, J shed 3 bases, and the junction held 5 bases outside the gene matches. This CDR3 is CASSLGLAGTKETQYF. DNA of the CDR3: TGTGCCAGCAGCTTAGGACTAGCGGGCACAAAAGAGACCCAGTACTTC.

This clone was observed a few times. The genes are TRBV2 and TRBJ1-1, with D possibly TRBD1 on 6 matching bases. Trimming left V 7 bases short and J 4 bases short, with 13 bases between. Germline-derived CDR1 and CDR2 are SNHLY and FYNNEI. The CDR3 is 13 residues long. The CDR3: CASNYREGTEAFF. The CDR3 DNA is TGTGCCAGCAATTACAGGGAGGGCACTGAAGCTTTCTTT.

The rearrangement links TRBV5-4 to TRBJ2-7; 13 bases line up with TRBD2. There are 16 residues in the CDR3. Germline V gene lookup returns CDR1 SGHNT and CDR2 YYREEE (reference sequence). The V and J ends lost 0 bases and 6 bases, in that order; junction bases with no gene match: 6. CDR3 protein: CASSLATSGRAREQYF. The CDR3 nucleotides read TGTGCCAGCAGCTTGGCCACTAGCGGGAGGGCGCGCGAGCAGTACTTC.

Comments on this clone: The sample has other DNA sequences that encode this CDR3 too. The chain has TRBV5-1 and TRBJ2-3; no firm D call. Trimming removed 2 bases at V and 0 bases at J, with 7 bases between. The CDR3 has 14 residues. In germline, CDR1 is SGHRS, CDR2 YFSETQ. In DNA form, the CDR3 reads TGCGCCAGCAGCTTCGGCCCTAGCACAGATACGCAGTATTTT. Protein sequence: CASSFGPSTDTQYF.

The chain joins TRBV13 to TRBJ2-1; perhaps D is TRBD1 or TRBD2 (6 bases each). The germline V and J ends were trimmed by 4 bases and 4 bases, with 20 bases remaining between them. CDR3 size: 17 residues. Germline assignment: CDR1 PRHDT and CDR2 FYEKMQ (reference sequence). This chain's CDR3 is CASSSGRRGLGYNEQFF. In DNA, the CDR3 is TGTGCCAGCAGCTCAGGCCGCAGGGGACTTGGGTACAATGAGCAGTTCTTC. The full variable domain, its missing parts supplied by reference TRBV13 and TRBJ2-1, is AAGVIQSPRHLIKEKRETATLKCYPIPRHDTVYWYQQGPGQDPQFLISFYEKMQSDKGSIPDRFSAQQFSDYHSELNMSSLELGDSALYFCASSSGRRGLGYNEQFFGPGTRLTVL.

The chain is built from TRBV28 and TRBJ1-5; 7 bases are a match to TRBD1. Per germline, CDR1 MDHEN and CDR2 SYDVKM. The CDR3 is 15 residues long. V gave up 1 base and J gave up 6 bases; unmatched junction bases: 6. DNA for the CDR3: TGTGCCAGCAGTTTATTGGCAGGGGGACGTCAGCCCCAGCATTTT. Translation: CASSLLAGGRQPQHF.

The genes are TRBV5-1 and TRBJ2-5; D might be TRBD2 (6 bases). Germline lookup yields CDR1 SGHRS and CDR2 YFSETQ. V lost 4 bases and J lost 5, with 9 bases in between. The CDR3 has 12 amino acids. CDR3 nucleotide sequence: TGCGCCAGCAGCCCTGGAGGGGAGACCCAGTACTTC. As protein: CASSPGGETQYF.

The chain uses TRBV5-1 and TRBJ1-3; tentatively, D is TRBD1 (5 bases). The CDR3 contains 15 residues. Per the germline V gene, CDR1 is SGHRS and CDR2 is YFSETQ. V lost 4 bases to trimming and J lost 4 bases, with 15 bases between them. In nucleotides, the CDR3 is TGCGCCAGCAGCACCCTCGGGACGAAAGGAAACACCATATATTTT. Protein sequence: CASSTLGTKGNTIYF.

To note about this clone: Other DNA variants within this sample encode the same CDR3. This sequence joins TRBV2 and TRBJ1-1; unclear D gene. Germline values: CDR1 SNHLY, CDR2 FYNNEI. The CDR3 runs to 14 residues. V shed 4 bases and J shed 1 base, with 10 bases lying between them. CDR3 amino acids: CASSAQQRNTEAFF. The CDR3, as DNA: TGTGCCAGCAGTGCCCAGCAGAGGAACACTGAAGCTTTCTTT.

In this sample, this clone turned up a few times. The chain joins TRBV28 to TRBJ1-2, with D uncertain. The CDR3 extends over 13 amino acids. V was shortened by 6 bases and J by 4 bases, with 12 bases between the two germline ends. The germline V gene has CDR1 MDHEN and CDR2 SYDVKM. The CDR3 region has the DNA TGTGCCAGCAGCCGGAAGCCCCTCTATGGCTACACCTTC. This codes for CASSRKPLYGYTF.

The chain employs TRBV27 and TRBJ1-5; 8 nucleotides agree with TRBD1. CDR1 MNHEY and CDR2 SMNVEV come from the germline V gene (reference sequence). J lost 6 bases, V lost 6 bases, and 16 bases had no gene match. The CDR3 is 17 residues long. This CDR3 reads CASRPGQGRGQGQPQHF. CDR3 DNA: TGTGCCAGCAGGCCAGGACAGGGAAGGGGACAAGGTCAGCCCCAGCATTTT.

This clone was seen repeatedly, ten times or more. The CDR3 nucleotides read TGTGCCAGCAGTTACGGAGCCTCTGGGGCCAACGTCCTGACTTTC. Translating gives CASSYGASGANVLTF. The genes are TRBV6-5 and TRBJ2-6; D unclear. CDR1 and CDR2 from the germline V gene are MNHEY and SVGAGI. The CDR3 runs to 15 residues. The V and J ends lost 2 bases and 0 bases respectively, with 5 bases between them.